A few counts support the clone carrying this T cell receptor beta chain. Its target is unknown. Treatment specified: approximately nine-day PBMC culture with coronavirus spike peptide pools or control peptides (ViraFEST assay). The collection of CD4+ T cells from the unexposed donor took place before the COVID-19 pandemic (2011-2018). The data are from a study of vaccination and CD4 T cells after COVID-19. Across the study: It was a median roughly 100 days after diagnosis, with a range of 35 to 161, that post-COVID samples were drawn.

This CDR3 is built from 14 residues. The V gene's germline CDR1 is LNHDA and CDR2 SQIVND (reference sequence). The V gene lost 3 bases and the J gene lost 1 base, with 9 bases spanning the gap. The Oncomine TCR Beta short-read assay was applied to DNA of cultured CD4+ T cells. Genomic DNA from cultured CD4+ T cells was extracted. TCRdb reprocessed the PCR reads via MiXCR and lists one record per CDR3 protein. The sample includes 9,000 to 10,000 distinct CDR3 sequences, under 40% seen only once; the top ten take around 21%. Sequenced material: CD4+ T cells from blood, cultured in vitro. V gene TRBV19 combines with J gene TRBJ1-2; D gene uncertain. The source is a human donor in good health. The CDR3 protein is CASSMAARNYGYTF. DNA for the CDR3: TGTGCCAGTAGTATGGCAGCGCGTAACTATGGCTACACCTTC.